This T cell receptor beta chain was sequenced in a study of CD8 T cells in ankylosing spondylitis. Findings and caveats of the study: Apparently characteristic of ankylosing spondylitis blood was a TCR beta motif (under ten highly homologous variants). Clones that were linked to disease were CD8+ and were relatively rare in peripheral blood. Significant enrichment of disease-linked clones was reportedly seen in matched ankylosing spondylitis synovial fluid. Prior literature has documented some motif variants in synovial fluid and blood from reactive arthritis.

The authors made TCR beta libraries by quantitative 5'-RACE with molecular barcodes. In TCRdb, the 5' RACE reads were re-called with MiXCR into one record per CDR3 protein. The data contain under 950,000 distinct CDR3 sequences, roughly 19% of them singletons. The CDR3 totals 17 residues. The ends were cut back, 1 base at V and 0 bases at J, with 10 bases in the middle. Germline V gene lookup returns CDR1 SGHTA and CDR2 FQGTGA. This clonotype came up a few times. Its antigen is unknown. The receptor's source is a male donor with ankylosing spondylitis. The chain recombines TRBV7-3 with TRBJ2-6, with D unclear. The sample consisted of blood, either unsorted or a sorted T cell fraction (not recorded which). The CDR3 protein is CASSLMYRSSGANVLTF. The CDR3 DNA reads TGTGCCAGCAGCTTAATGTATCGTAGCTCTGGGGCCAACGTCCTGACTTTC.